The rows below give T cell receptor beta chains drawn from one sample of a study of T cells after yellow fever vaccination. TCRdb passed the 5' RACE reads through MiXCR, listing each CDR3 protein once. The sample has about 580,000 distinct CDR3 sequences, about 17% seen once. The source was PBMCs, collected more than 4 days after the first yellow fever vaccination. These TCRs come from a man aged 18 to 29 who received the YFV17D yellow fever vaccine. Both conserved end residues are trimmed from each CDR3. The D gene is left open where the match is weak.

j_call d_call v_call cdr3_aa
TRBJ2-3 . TRBV6-2/TRBV6-3 ASSPREARTDTQY
TRBJ2-2 . TRBV12-3/TRBV12-4 ASSFSIIFTGELF
TRBJ2-5 . TRBV11-2 ASSLRRQDQETQY
TRBJ2-1 . TRBV7-7 ASSPWADTYNEQF
TRBJ1-2 TRBD1 TRBV3-1 ASSQGGTGNYGYT
TRBJ2-2 . TRBV3-1 ASSPDIGELF
TRBJ2-3 . TRBV5-1 ASREGNVLDTQY
TRBJ1-2 TRBD1 TRBV9 ASSRGGSGYT
TRBJ1-2 . TRBV5-1 ASSLDGRREANYGYT
TRBJ2-1 TRBD2 TRBV20-1 SPGGGYNEQF
TRBJ2-3 TRBD2 TRBV6-2/TRBV6-3 ASAKASGRFTDTQY
TRBJ1-5 . TRBV12-3/TRBV12-4 ASRPRGYSNQPQH
TRBJ2-3 . TRBV12-3/TRBV12-4 ASSRGNSPPDTQY
TRBJ2-7 TRBD1 TRBV7-9 ASSRGGHEQY
TRBJ2-3 TRBD2 TRBV7-9 ASSLVVGGASDTQY
TRBJ2-4 TRBD2 TRBV7-9 ASSTSSGLDIQY
TRBJ2-5 . TRBV30 AWEAGQETQY
TRBJ1-6 . TRBV9 ASSVGESGGSPLH
TRBJ2-5 . TRBV20-1 SARDLELGTQY
TRBJ2-1 . TRBV12-3/TRBV12-4 ASSWRGAYNEQF
TRBJ2-3 TRBD1 TRBV7-2 ASSSRDRRTDTQY
TRBJ1-1 . TRBV6-5 ASNLGVGTEAF
TRBJ1-2 TRBD1 TRBV6-5 ASSYLGTAANYGYT
TRBJ2-3 . TRBV7-6 ASSLITGFSPDTQY
TRBJ1-6 TRBD1 TRBV6-5 ASSYRGQARYSPLH
TRBJ2-5 . TRBV20-1 SASTSFETQY
TRBJ2-3 . TRBV7-9 ASSLYLAGKADTQY
TRBJ2-2 . TRBV6-2/TRBV6-3 ASSPTHLTGELF
TRBJ2-3 TRBD2 TRBV5-6 ASSQLAGGRDTQY
TRBJ1-2 . TRBV6-1 ASSKRGDSPYGYT
TRBJ2-1 . TRBV4-1 ASSQPRRGPEQF
TRBJ2-5 TRBD2 TRBV9 ASSPQLADSGAPQY
TRBJ1-6 TRBD1 TRBV5-1 ASSPGQADNSPLH
TRBJ1-2 TRBD1 TRBV5-5 ASEDRAYGYT
TRBJ2-2 . TRBV7-2 ASSLKGAGELF
TRBJ2-5 TRBD2 TRBV4-1 ASSHLAGVQETQY
TRBJ1-1 . TRBV9 ASSVEFHSNTEAF
TRBJ1-1 TRBD1 TRBV11-2 ASSPLTGVWPEAF
TRBJ2-1 TRBD2 TRBV5-1 ASRGGTSLVNEQF
TRBJ2-5 . TRBV7-3 ASSLGRDRWGTQY
TRBJ2-1 . TRBV11-2 ASSLDIYNEQF
TRBJ2-3 . TRBV9 ASSVGSNVPTDTQY
TRBJ1-5 . TRBV19 ASSIKDSNQPQH
TRBJ1-4 . TRBV4-1 ASSPLLGANEKLF